Sequencing of this T cell receptor (beta chain) was carried out in a study of shared clonotypes between healthy human individuals. Overall study findings and caveats: Expectations were that clonotype sharing among donors would be affected by sequencing depth.

This CDR3 comprises 13 residues. The germline V gene encodes CDR1 SGHNT and CDR2 YYREEE (reference sequence). Trimming stripped 0 bases from V and 3 bases from J, with 7 bases between. Concerning this clone: Its matching antigen is unknown. This same CDR3 is encoded by further DNA sequences in the sample.

Samples underwent the assay at deep level. This table comes from immunoSEQ multiplex PCR, and its TCRdb copy is limited to in-frame clones, with some not included. Here the sample spans millions of clones, roughly 95% being singletons. Naive CD8 cells were CD45RO-negative, positively selected for CCR7, excluding terminally differentiated effector memory CD45RA+ cells. The clonotype was recovered from a man between 18 and 29 years old in good health. The V gene is TRBV5-4, the J gene TRBJ2-7, with D uncertain. The sequencing sample was made of naive CD8+ T cells sorted from blood. The CDR3 region has the DNA TGTGCCAGCAGCTTGGGCCCAGACTACGAGCAGTACTTC. As protein: CASSLGPDYEQYF.